A single TCR beta chain is shown here with its context. Trimming took off 6 bases at V and 5 bases at J, with 10 bases between the two ends. Germline V gene data show CDR1 as LNHDA and CDR2 as SQIVND (reference sequence). The CDR3 contains 13 residues. The assay was immunoSEQ multiplex PCR, and TCRdb's table has in-frame clones only and misses some. The data contain fewer than 500,000 clones, approximately 87% of them seen just once; the ten biggest clones take up more than 0.85%. This record belongs to a study of blood T cell repertoires in COVID-19. Study context: Italy, Spain and the United States were the sources of the convalescent and acute COVID-19 samples.

The sequence was collected from a woman aged 25 to 39 with acute COVID-19. The chain uses TRBV19 and TRBJ1-4; D not certain. Sample: PBMCs or T cells enriched from blood (not recorded which). CDR3 in amino acids: CASRAGLNEKLFF. The CDR3 nucleotides read TGTGCCAGTAGGGCGGGTCTCAATGAAAAACTGTTTTTT.